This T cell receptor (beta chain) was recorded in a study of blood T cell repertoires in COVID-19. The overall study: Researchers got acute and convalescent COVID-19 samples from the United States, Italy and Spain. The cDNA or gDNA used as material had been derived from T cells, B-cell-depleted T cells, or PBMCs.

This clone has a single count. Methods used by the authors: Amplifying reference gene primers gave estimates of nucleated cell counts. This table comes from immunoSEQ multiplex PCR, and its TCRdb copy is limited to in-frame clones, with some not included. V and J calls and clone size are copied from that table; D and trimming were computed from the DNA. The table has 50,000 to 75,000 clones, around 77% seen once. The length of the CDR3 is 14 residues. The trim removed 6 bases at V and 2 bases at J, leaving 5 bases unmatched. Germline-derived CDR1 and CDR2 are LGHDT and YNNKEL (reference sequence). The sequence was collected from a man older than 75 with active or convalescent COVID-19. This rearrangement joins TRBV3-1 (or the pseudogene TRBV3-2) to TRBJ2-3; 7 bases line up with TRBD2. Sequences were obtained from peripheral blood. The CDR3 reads CASRRGTLTDTQYF. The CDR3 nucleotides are TGTGCCAGCAGGCGGGGGACCCTCACAGATACGCAGTATTTT.